This TCR beta chain comes out of a study of graft-versus-host responses after intestinal transplantation. Across the study: The recipients all started with anti-thymocyte globulin induction and then took tacrolimus and steroids for 2 to 4 years.

CDR1 is SGHVS and CDR2 is FNYEAQ in the germline V gene. The V end was cut by 5 bases, the J end by 8 bases, with 25 bases between. The CDR3 covers 17 residues. About this clone: No antigen is known for it.

Findings of the study overall: The recipient marrow held GvH clones, and some of them showed up first in ileum or blood.

Data came from immunoSEQ multiplex PCR; TCRdb stores just in-frame clones and leaves some out. Of about 85,000 clones in the sample, roughly four fifths were seen once. The source of this sequence is a human donor who received an intestinal transplant. The material sequenced was unstimulated CD8+ T cells sorted from spleen or lymph node cells, taken before intestinal transplant. This chain connects TRBV7-6 to TRBJ2-1; D not certain. The CDR3 spells CASSTRVGFPLVHEQFF. The CDR3 DNA is TGTGCCAGCAGCACCCGAGTGGGGTTCCCATTAGTCCATGAGCAGTTCTTC.